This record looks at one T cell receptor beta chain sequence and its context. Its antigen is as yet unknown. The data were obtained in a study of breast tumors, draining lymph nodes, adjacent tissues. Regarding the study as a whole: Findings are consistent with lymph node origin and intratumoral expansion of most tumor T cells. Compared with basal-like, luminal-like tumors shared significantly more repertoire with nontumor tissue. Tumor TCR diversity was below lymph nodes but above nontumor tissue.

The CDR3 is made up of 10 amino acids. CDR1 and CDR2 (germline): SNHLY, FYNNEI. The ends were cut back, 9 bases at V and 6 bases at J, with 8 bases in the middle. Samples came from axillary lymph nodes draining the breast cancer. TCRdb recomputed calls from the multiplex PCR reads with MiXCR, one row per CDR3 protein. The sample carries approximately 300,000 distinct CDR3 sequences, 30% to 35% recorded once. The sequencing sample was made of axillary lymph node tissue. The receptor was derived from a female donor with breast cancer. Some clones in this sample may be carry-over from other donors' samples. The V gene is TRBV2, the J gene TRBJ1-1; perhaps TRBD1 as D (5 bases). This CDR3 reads CARRDAEAFF. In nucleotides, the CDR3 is TGTGCCAGGAGGGACGCTGAAGCTTTCTTT.